The 25 T cell receptor beta chains below come from one sample, sequenced in a study of blood T cell dynamics during melanoma immunotherapy (dated by TCRdb to 2018 to 2020). Library preparation was by the immunoSEQ multiplex PCR assay. TCRdb took over this immuneACCESS table, retaining in-frame rearrangements with V and J assigned. Such tables are incomplete; in checked studies, under half of the missing clones stem from an unresolved V gene, and the remainder is unexplained. The sample table records over 15,000 clones; roughly four fifths of these occur just once. The top ten clonotypes cover more than 6.5% of the sample. The meaning of the sample's time point label: pre-treatment baseline. The source material was blood, sampled from a patient treated with checkpoint blockade. These receptors were collected from a human donor with melanoma.

A few counts support this clone. This chain joins TRBV28 and TRBJ1-1, with a possible D match to TRBD1 (5 bases). Per the germline V gene, CDR1 is MDHEN and CDR2 is SYDVKM. The CDR3 spans 17 residues. Trimming took off 4 bases at V and 4 bases at J, with 22 bases between the two ends. The CDR3, as DNA: TGTGCCAGCAGTTGGGGCTCATTGACGGCGGGGATCACTGAAGCTTTCTTT. Translated, it gives CASSWGSLTAGITEAFF. Together with reference TRBV28 and TRBJ1-1, the CDR3 gives the full variable domain: DVKVTQSSRYLVKRTGEKVFLECVQDMDHENMFWYRQDPGLGLRLIYFSYDVKMKEKGDIPEGYSVSREKKERFSLILESASTNQTSMYLCASSWGSLTAGITEAFFGQGTRLTVV.

This chain joins TRBV7-2 and TRBJ2-3; D is perhaps TRBD2 (5 bases). Trimming shortened V by 3 bases and J by 2 bases, and 12 bases separated the two germline ends. Germline CDR1 SGHTA, CDR2 FQGNSA. This CDR3 has 15 residues. The CDR3 region has the DNA TGTGCCAGCAGCTTCCAGCGGACGTACACAGATACGCAGTATTTT. It codes for CASSFQRTYTDTQYF.

V is TRBV4-3 and J is TRBJ2-1, with 7 positions matching TRBD2. The CDR3 length is 15 residues. CDR1 LGHNA and CDR2 YSLEER come from the germline V gene. With V trimmed by 0 bases and J by 9 bases, 8 bases remained unmatched. CDR3 region: CASSQDLQRDGEQFF. The DNA for the CDR3 is TGCGCCAGCAGCCAAGATTTGCAGCGGGATGGTGAGCAGTTCTTC.

V gene TRBV7-8 combines with J gene TRBJ1-5; D call uncertain. The CDR3 runs 13 residues. Germline V CDR1 and CDR2: SGHVS, FQNEAQ. V was shortened by 1 base and J by 9 bases, with 10 bases between the two germline ends. CDR3 in amino acids: CASSLDGKGPQHF. The CDR3 DNA reads TGTGCCAGCAGCTTAGACGGGAAAGGGCCCCAGCATTTT.

The chain carries TRBV18 and TRBJ2-7, with a possible D match to TRBD2 (5 bases). The ends were cut back, 3 bases at V and 2 bases at J, with 14 bases in the middle. There are 15 residues in the CDR3. Germline V gives CDR1 KGHSH, CDR2 LQKENI. The chain's CDR3 is CASSPRADSTYEQYF. In DNA, the CDR3 is TGTGCCAGCTCACCGCGGGCCGATAGCACCTACGAGCAGTACTTC.

The J gene is TRBJ1-2, the V gene TRBV30; TRBD1 agrees at 8 bases. Germline V gene data show CDR1 as GTSNPN and CDR2 as SVGIG (reference sequence). The CDR3 consists of 12 residues. The ends lost 8 bases at V and 8 bases at J; junction bases unmatched: 10. The CDR3 DNA reads as TGTGCCCGAAACAGGGGGATAGGGGGCTACACCTTC. Translated: CARNRGIGGYTF.

The genes are TRBV30 and TRBJ1-3; D is ambiguous. V lost 0 bases and J 2 bases, leaving 14 bases between the germline ends. The germline gives CDR1 GTSNPN, CDR2 SVGIG (reference sequence). The CDR3 length is 16 residues. CDR3 sequence: CAWSVLFETPGNTIYF. The CDR3 region has the DNA TGTGCCTGGAGTGTACTCTTCGAAACCCCTGGAAACACCATATATTTT.

The chain recombines TRBV14 with TRBJ2-1; tentatively, D is TRBD1 (5 bases). Deletions cut 2 bases from V and 1 base from J, with 6 bases between. There are 14 residues in the CDR3. Germline CDR1 reads SGHDN; CDR2 reads FVKESK. The CDR3 loop reads CASSQYRSYNEQFF. DNA of the CDR3: TGTGCCAGCAGCCAATACAGGTCCTACAATGAGCAGTTCTTC.

The chain uses TRBV28 and TRBJ2-7; 8 bases agree with TRBD2. Losses at the gene ends were 2 bases for V and 4 bases for J; bases not matched to a gene: 7. This CDR3 region has 15 residues. Germline-derived CDR1 and CDR2 are MDHEN and SYDVKM. CDR3 coding DNA: TGTGCCAGCAGTTTACACGCGAGCGGGAGTTACGAGCAGTACTTC. This encodes CASSLHASGSYEQYF.

This clone appeared a single time. The chain uses TRBV28 and TRBJ1-2; D remains unclear. The CDR3 runs to 13 residues. Germline V gives CDR1 MDHEN, CDR2 SYDVKM. Trimming pared 3 bases from V and 4 bases from J, leaving 9 bases between. Written as DNA, the CDR3 is TGTGCCAGCAGTTTGGCTCCGATCTATGGCTACACCTTC. Its translation is CASSLAPIYGYTF.

The genes are TRBV30 and TRBJ2-1; no reliable D call. V lost 3 bases, J lost 0 bases, and 9 bases lay in between. Looked up from germline, CDR1 is GTSNPN and CDR2 is SVGIG (reference sequence). CDR3 length: 14 residues. CDR3 region: CAWRWGGSYNEQFF. The CDR3 DNA sequence: TGTGCCTGGAGGTGGGGTGGCTCCTACAATGAGCAGTTCTTC.

The chain joins TRBV20-1 to TRBJ1-1; D unresolved. The CDR3 has 11 amino acids. Trimming took 6 bases from V and 11 from J, leaving 16 bases between them. Per germline, CDR1 DFQATT and CDR2 SNEGSKA (reference sequence). The CDR3 loop reads CSAPSFRGAFF. The CDR3, as DNA: TGCAGTGCCCCTTCTTTTCGAGGGGCTTTCTTT.

The rearrangement links TRBV2 to TRBJ2-5, with D perhaps matching TRBD2 (5 bases). CDR1 is SNHLY, CDR2 FYNNEI, per germline. The CDR3 loop spans 14 amino acids. Trimming left V 7 bases short and J 5 bases short, with 17 bases between. The CDR3 here is CASNFRGSGETQYF. The CDR3 nucleotides read TGTGCCAGCAATTTTCGAGGGTCGGGGGAGACCCAGTACTTC.

This clone was observed a few times. The V and J genes are TRBV7-9 and TRBJ2-1; D uncertain. Germline assignment: CDR1 SEHNR and CDR2 FQNEAQ (reference sequence). The CDR3 runs to 13 residues. The V end lost 1 base, the J end lost 4 bases, and 5 bases lay between the germline ends. The CDR3 protein is CASSLDYYNEQFF. CDR3 sequence (DNA): TGTGCCAGCAGCTTAGACTATTACAATGAGCAGTTCTTC.

This clone was observed once. This chain connects TRBV19 to TRBJ1-3, with a weak D call TRBD1 (6 bases). The V gene lost 5 bases and the J gene lost 4 bases, with 12 bases spanning the gap. CDR1 and CDR2 from the germline V gene are LNHDA and SQIVND (reference sequence). CDR3 length equals 14 residues. The CDR3 is CASSLTGFGNTIYF. The CDR3, as DNA: TGTGCCAGTAGTCTTACAGGGTTCGGAAACACCATATATTTT.

This chain connects TRBV7-8 to TRBJ2-1; D call uncertain. Germline CDR1 SGHVS, CDR2 FQNEAQ. CDR3 length: 12 residues. The germline V and J ends were trimmed by 2 bases and 12 bases, with 11 bases remaining between them. The DNA of the CDR3 is TGTGCCAGCAGCTTAAGAGGTTCTGGGCAGTTCTTC. It is translated as CASSLRGSGQFF.

The CDR3 loop is CASRLVGAEQYF. The CDR3 bases are TGTGCCAGCCGACTTGTGGGAGCCGAGCAGTACTTC. V is TRBV28 and J is TRBJ2-7; weak D call: TRBD2 (5 bases). The CDR3 totals 12 residues. CDR1 MDHEN and CDR2 SYDVKM come from the germline V gene. The V end was cut by 8 bases, the J end by 6 bases, with 14 bases between.

The chain combines TRBV5-6 with TRBJ1-3, with TRBD1 as a possible D gene (6 bases). The CDR3 covers 16 residues. The germline V gene has CDR1 SGHDT and CDR2 YYEEEE. V was clipped by 3 bases and J by 4 bases, with 17 bases between them. CDR3: CASSWGRGAPGNTIYF. The CDR3 region has the DNA TGTGCCAGCAGCTGGGGGCGGGGAGCCCCCGGAAACACCATATATTTT.

Details on this clone: The germline gene is not matched at one end of the junction; a read error may be the cause. The chain links TRBV7-7 to TRBJ2-5, with D possibly TRBD2 on 6 matching bases. The length of the CDR3 is 16 residues. Looked up from germline, CDR1 is SSHAT and CDR2 is FNYEAQ (reference sequence). The DNA of the CDR3 is TGTGCTAGCAGCTCACCCGGGAGTGGGAGAGTGGAGACCCAGTACTTC. Amino acid sequence: CASSSPGSGRVETQYF.

The V and J genes are TRBV11-2 and TRBJ2-2; no firm D call. Trimming took 10 bases from V and 7 from J, leaving 10 bases between them. Per the germline V gene, CDR1 is SGHAT and CDR2 is FQNNGV. The CDR3 is 11 residues long. The CDR3, as DNA: TGTGCCAAATCGGAAAACGGGGAGCTGTTTTTT. Amino acids: CAKSENGELFF.

This clone has only a few counts. The rearrangement uses TRBV4-2 and TRBJ1-2; 9 nucleotides match TRBD1. Losses at the gene ends were 4 bases for V and 8 bases for J; bases not matched to a gene: 5. The V gene's germline CDR1 is LGHNA and CDR2 YNFKEQ. This CDR3 has 13 residues. The CDR3 protein is CASSRTGEEGYTF. CDR3 nucleotides: TGTGCCAGCAGCCGGACAGGGGAGGAGGGCTACACCTTC.

This chain joins TRBV11-1 and TRBJ2-1; 9 bases map to TRBD1. The CDR3 extends over 14 amino acids. The junction had 6 bases not matched to a gene; V was cut back by 5 bases and J by 7 bases. Germline CDR1 reads SGHAT; CDR2 reads FQDESV (reference sequence). This CDR3 reads CASSRDRVDNEQFF. The CDR3 coding sequence is TGTGCCAGCAGCCGGGACAGGGTGGATAATGAGCAGTTCTTC. The full variable domain, completed using reference TRBV11-1 and TRBJ2-1, is EAEVAQSPRYKITEKSQAVAFWCDPISGHATLYWYRQILGQGPELLVQFQDESVVDDSQLPKDRFSAERLKGVDSTLKIQPAELGDSAMYLCASSRDRVDNEQFFGPGTRLTVL.

The chain has TRBV11-2 and TRBJ2-5; 11 nucleotides agree with TRBD2. The DNA end is more similar to TRBJ2-7, so the J call may be wrong. This CDR3 spans 16 amino acids. The V gene's germline CDR1 is SGHAT and CDR2 FQNNGV. CDR3 in DNA: TGTGCCAGCAGCTTCACTAGCGGGGGCGAACCTTACGAGCAGTACTTC. This codes for CASSFTSGGEPYEQYF.

The rearrangement uses TRBV11-2 and TRBJ2-7; 10 nucleotides agree with TRBD2. Unmatched junction bases numbered 7, after V lost 1 base and J lost 4 bases. Germline values: CDR1 SGHAT, CDR2 FQNNGV. The CDR3 spans 16 residues. CDR3 nucleotides: TGTGCCAGCAGCTTAGGGCTAGCGGGAGCCATTTACGAGCAGTACTTC. Encoded protein: CASSLGLAGAIYEQYF.

The chain combines TRBV7-6 with TRBJ2-5; 11 bases align to TRBD2. Trimming at V came to 5 bases and at J to 3 bases, leaving 5 bases not matched to a gene. This CDR3 region has 15 residues. Germline-derived CDR1 and CDR2 are SGHVS and FNYEAQ. The CDR3 nucleotides read TGTGCCAGCAGCCGATTAGCGGGAGGGGAAGAGACCCAGTACTTC. This encodes CASSRLAGGEETQYF.